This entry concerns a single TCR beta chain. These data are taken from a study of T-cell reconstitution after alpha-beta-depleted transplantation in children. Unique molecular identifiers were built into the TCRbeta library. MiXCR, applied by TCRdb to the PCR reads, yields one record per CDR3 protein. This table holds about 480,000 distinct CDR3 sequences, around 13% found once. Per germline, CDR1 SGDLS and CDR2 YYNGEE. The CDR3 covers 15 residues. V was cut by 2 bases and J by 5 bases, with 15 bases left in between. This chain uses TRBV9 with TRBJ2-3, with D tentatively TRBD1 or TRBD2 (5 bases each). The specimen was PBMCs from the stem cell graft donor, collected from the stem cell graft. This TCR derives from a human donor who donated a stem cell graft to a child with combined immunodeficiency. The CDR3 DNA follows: TGTGCCAGCAGCGTTTCGATGGGACCGGGAGATACGCAGTATTTT. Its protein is CASSVSMGPGDTQYF. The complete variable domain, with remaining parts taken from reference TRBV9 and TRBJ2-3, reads DSGVTQTPKHLITATGQRVTLRCSPRSGDLSVYWYQQSLDQGLQFLIQYYNGEERAKGNILERFSAQQFPDLHSELNLSSLELGDSALYFCASSVSMGPGDTQYFGPGTRLTVL.